This TCR beta chain was obtained from a study of cytomegalovirus exposure and HLA in healthy donors. V was clipped by 1 base and J by 4 bases, with 16 bases between them. Germline V gene data show CDR1 as MGHRA and CDR2 as YSYEKL. The CDR3 spans 16 residues. 60 Vbeta and 13 Jbeta primers were used in PCR. The protocol was immunoSEQ multiplex PCR, while the TCRdb copy is restricted to in-frame clones and leaves out a portion. The repertoire consists of roughly 80,000 clones, with about 78% occurring once and the leading ten covering approximately 1%. This clone was found once. The chain uses TRBV4-1 and TRBJ1-2, with TRBD1 as a possible D gene (5 bases). Sequenced: PBMCs. The sequence derives from a male donor in good health and CMV-seronegative. CDR3 in DNA: TGCGCCAGCAGCCAAGCTGGCGGGGGTGGGGCCTATGGCTACACCTTC. Amino acid sequence: CASSQAGGGGAYGYTF.